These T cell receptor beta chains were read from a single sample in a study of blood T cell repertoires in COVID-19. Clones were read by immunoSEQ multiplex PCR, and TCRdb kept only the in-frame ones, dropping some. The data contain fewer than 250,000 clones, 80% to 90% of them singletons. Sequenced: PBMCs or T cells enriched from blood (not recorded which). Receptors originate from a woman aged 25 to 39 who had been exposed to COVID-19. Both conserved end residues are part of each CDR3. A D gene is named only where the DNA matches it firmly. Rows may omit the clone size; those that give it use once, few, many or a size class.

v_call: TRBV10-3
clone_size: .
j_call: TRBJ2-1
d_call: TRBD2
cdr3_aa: CAISDRRTSNEQFF
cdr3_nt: TGTGCCATCAGTGATCGCCGGACTAGCAATGAGCAGTTCTTC

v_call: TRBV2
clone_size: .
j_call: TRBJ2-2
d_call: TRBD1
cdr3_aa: CASSSQGRNTGELFF
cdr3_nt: TGTGCCAGCAGTTCACAGGGGCGGAACACCGGGGAGCTGTTTTTT

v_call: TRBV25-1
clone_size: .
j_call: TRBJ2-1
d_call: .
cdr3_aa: CASSAPRPNEQFF
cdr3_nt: TGTGCCAGCAGTGCGCCTAGACCAAATGAGCAGTTCTTC

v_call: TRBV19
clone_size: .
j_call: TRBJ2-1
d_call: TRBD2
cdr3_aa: CASSSGGDYNEQFF
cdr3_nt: TGTGCCAGTAGTAGCGGGGGGGATTACAATGAGCAGTTCTTC

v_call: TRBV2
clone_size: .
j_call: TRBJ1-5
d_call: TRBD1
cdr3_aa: CASSEGGTGYQPQHF
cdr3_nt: TGTGCCAGCAGTGAAGGGGGGACAGGGTATCAGCCCCAGCATTTT

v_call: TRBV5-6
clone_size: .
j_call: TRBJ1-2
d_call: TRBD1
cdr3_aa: CASSFLQGDGYTF
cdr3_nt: TGTGCCAGCAGCTTCCTACAGGGGGATGGCTACACCTTC

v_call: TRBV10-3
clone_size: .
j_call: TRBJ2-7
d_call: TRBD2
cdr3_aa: CAISAPGTRGSYEQYF
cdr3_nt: TGTGCCATCAGCGCACCCGGGACTAGAGGCTCCTACGAGCAGTACTTC

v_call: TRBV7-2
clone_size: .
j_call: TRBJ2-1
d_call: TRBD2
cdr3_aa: CASSLRSGRGYYNEQFF
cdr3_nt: TGTGCCAGCAGCTTACGGAGCGGGAGGGGTTACTACAATGAGCAGTTCTTC

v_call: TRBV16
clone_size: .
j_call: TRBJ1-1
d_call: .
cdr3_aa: CASSPDTEAFF
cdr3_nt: TGTGCCAGCAGCCCCGACACTGAAGCTTTCTTT

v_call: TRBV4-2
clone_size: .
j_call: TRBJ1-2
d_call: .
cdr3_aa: CASSQEGLKAGYTF
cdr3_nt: TGTGCCAGCAGCCAAGAGGGACTTAAGGCTGGCTACACCTTC

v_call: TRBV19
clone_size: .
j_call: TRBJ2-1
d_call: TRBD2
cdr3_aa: CASSRTSGFNNEQFF
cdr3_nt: TGTGCCAGTAGTAGGACTAGCGGTTTCAACAATGAGCAGTTCTTC

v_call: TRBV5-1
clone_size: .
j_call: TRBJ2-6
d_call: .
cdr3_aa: CASSQTVSGANVLTF
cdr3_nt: TGCGCCAGCAGTCAAACAGTCTCTGGGGCCAACGTCCTGACTTTC

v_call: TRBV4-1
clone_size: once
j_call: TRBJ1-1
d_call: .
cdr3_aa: CASSRRGEVGKDTEAFF
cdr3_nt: TGCGCCAGCAGTCGACGGGGTGAGGTTGGGAAGGACACTGAAGCTTTCTTT

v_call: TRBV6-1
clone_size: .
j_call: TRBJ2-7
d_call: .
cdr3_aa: CASSEGGVLFYEQYF
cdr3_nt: TGTGCCAGCAGTGAAGGGGGGGTCCTGTTCTACGAGCAGTACTTC

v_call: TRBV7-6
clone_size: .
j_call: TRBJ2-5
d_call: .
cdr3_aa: CASSLIGARETQYF
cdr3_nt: TGTGCCAGCAGCTTAATAGGGGCGCGCGAGACCCAGTACTTC

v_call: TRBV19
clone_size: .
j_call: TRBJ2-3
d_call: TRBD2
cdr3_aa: CASSMTSGRSDTQYF
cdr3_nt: TGTGCCAGTAGTATGACTAGCGGGAGATCAGATACGCAGTATTTT

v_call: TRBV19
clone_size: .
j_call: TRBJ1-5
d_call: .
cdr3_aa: CASSIRTAPQPQHF
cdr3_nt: TGTGCCAGTAGTATCCGGACAGCCCCTCAGCCCCAGCATTTT

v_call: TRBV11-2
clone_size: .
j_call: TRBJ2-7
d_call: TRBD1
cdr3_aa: CASSFPGQGFYEQYF
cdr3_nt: TGTGCCAGCAGCTTCCCGGGACAGGGTTTCTACGAGCAGTACTTC

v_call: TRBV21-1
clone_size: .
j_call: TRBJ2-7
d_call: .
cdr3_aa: CASSKFGGREDEQYF
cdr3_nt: TGTGCCAGCAGCAAATTTGGCGGGAGGGAAGACGAGCAGTACTTC

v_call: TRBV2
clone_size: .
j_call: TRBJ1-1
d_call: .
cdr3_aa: CASSESEGGTEAFF
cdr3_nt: TGTGCCAGCAGTGAATCGGAGGGAGGCACTGAAGCTTTCTTT

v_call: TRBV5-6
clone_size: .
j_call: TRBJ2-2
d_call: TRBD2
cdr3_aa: CASSSPGLAGGTTGELFF
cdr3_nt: TGTGCCAGCAGCTCCCCGGGACTAGCGGGAGGAACGACCGGGGAGCTGTTTTTT

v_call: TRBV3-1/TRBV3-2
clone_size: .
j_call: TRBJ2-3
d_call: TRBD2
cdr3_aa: CASSQDLGLGTDTQYF
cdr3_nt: TGTGCCAGCAGCCAAGACCTGGGACTAGGCACAGATACGCAGTATTTT

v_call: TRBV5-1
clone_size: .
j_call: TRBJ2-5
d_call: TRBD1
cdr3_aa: CASSLTGDESETQYF
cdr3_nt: TGCGCCAGCAGCTTAACAGGGGACGAAAGTGAGACCCAGTACTTC

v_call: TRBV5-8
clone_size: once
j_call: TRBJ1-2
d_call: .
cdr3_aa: CASSFLTVYGYTF
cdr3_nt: TGTGCCAGCAGCTTTTTGACAGTCTATGGCTACACCTTC

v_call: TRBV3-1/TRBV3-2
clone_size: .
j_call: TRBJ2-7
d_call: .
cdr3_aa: CASSQSLASYEQYF
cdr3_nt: TGTGCCAGCAGCCAATCCCTAGCTTCCTACGAGCAGTACTTC

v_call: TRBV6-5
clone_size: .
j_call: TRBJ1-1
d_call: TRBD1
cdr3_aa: CASFSGTDPTRAFF
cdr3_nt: TGTGCCAGCTTCTCGGGGACAGATCCCACTCGAGCTTTCTTT

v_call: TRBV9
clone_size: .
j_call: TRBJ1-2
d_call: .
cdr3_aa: CASSAVDSGYGYTF
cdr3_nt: TGTGCCAGCAGCGCAGTGGACAGCGGCTATGGCTACACCTTC

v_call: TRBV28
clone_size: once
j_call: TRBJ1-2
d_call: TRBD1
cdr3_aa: CASSSEVDRGRHGYGYTF
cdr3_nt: TGTGCCAGCAGTTCTGAGGTCGACAGGGGGCGACACGGCTATGGCTACACCTTC

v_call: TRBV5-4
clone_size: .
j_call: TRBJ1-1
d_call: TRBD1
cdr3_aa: CASSLATGVTEAFF
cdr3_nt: TGTGCCAGCAGCTTGGCCACAGGGGTCACTGAAGCTTTCTTT

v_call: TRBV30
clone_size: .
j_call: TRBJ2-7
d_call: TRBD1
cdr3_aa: CARTGLGHEQYF
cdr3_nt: TGTGCTCGGACAGGGTTGGGACACGAGCAGTACTTC

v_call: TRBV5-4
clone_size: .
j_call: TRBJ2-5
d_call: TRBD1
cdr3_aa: CASSFQTGWMETQYF
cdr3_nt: TGTGCCAGCAGCTTTCAGACAGGGTGGATGGAGACCCAGTACTTC

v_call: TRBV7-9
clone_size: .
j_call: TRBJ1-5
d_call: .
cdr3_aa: CASSPGGWTQEGQPQHF
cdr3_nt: TGTGCCAGCAGCCCCGGCGGGTGGACTCAGGAGGGTCAGCCCCAGCATTTT

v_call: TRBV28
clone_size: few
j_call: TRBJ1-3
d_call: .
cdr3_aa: CASSWAGAGNTIYF
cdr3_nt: TGTGCCAGCAGTTGGGCCGGCGCTGGAAACACCATATATTTT

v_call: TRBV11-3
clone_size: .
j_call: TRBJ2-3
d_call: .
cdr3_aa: CASSRDFTDTQYF
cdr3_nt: TGTGCCAGCAGCCGGGACTTCACAGATACGCAGTATTTT

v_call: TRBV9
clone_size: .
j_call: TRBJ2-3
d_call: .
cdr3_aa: CASSAQSSADTQYF
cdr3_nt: TGTGCCAGCAGCGCCCAGTCGAGCGCAGATACGCAGTATTTT

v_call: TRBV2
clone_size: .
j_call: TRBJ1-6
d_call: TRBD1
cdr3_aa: CASRDTGTGGNSPLHF
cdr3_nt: TGTGCCAGCAGGGACACCGGGACAGGGGGAAATTCACCCCTCCACTTT

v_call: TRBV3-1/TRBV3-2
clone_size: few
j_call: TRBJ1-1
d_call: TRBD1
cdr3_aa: CASSRTGRNTEAFF
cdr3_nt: TGTGCCAGCAGTCGGACAGGTCGGAACACTGAAGCTTTCTTT

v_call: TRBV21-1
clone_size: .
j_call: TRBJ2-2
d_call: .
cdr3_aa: CASRDRQVKAGELFF
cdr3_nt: TGTGCCAGCAGAGATCGACAGGTAAAGGCGGGGGAGCTGTTTTTT

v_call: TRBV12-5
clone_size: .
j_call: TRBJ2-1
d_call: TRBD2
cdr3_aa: CASGLEPSSGRSYNEQFF
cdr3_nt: TGTGCTAGTGGTTTGGAACCCTCTAGCGGGAGATCCTACAATGAGCAGTTCTTC

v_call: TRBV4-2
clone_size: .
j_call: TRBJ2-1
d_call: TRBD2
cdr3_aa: CASSQTRTSGYNEQFF
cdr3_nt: TGTGCCAGCAGCCAAACACGGACTAGCGGATACAATGAGCAGTTCTTC

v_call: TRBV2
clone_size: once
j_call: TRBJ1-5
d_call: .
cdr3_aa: CASRADSPNQPQHF
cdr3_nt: TGTGCCAGCAGGGCCGACAGCCCCAATCAGCCCCAGCATTTT

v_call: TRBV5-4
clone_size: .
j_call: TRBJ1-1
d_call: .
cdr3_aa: CASSSRGLNTEAFF
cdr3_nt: TGTGCCAGCAGCTCCAGGGGCTTGAACACTGAAGCTTTCTTT

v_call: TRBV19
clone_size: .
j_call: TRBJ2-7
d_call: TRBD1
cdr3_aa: CASSITGTGGGNYEQYF
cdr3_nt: TGTGCCAGTAGTATAACCGGGACAGGGGGCGGTAACTACGAGCAGTACTTC

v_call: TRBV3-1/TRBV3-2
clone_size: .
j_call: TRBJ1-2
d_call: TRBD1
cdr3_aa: CASSQTQGASDYTF
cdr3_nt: TGTGCCAGCAGCCAGACACAGGGGGCTTCTGACTACACCTTC

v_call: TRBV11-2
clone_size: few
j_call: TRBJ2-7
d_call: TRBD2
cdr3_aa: CASSLGVRGLAGFYEQYF
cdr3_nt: TGTGCCAGCAGCTTAGGGGTTCGAGGACTAGCGGGATTCTACGAGCAGTACTTC

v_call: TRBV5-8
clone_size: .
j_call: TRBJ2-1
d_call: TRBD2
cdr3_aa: CASSLGTSGHNEQFF
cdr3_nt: TGTGCCAGCAGCTTGGGGACTAGCGGACACAATGAGCAGTTCTTC

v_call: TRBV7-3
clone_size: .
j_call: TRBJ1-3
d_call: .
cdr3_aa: CASSLTGTSAGNTIYF
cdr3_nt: TGTGCCAGCAGCTTAACCGGGACAAGCGCCGGAAACACCATATATTTT

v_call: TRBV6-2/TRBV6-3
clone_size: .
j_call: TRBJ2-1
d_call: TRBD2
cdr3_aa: CASSYNSGRANMDEQFF
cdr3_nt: TGTGCCAGCAGTTACAACAGCGGGAGGGCGAATATGGATGAGCAGTTCTTC

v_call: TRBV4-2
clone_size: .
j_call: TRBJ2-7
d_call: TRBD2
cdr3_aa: CASSLGEGREQYF
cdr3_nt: TGTGCCAGCAGTTTGGGGGAGGGGCGTGAGCAGTACTTC

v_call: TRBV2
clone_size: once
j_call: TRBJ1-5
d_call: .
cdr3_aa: CASSVPMSNQPQHF
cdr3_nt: TGTGCCAGCAGTGTTCCCATGAGCAATCAGCCCCAGCATTTT